The following is a T cell receptor beta chain sequence with its context. Its antigen is unknown. This entry belongs to a study of cytomegalovirus exposure and HLA in healthy donors. General study results and limits: Both high specificity and high sensitivity reportedly marked the classifier's diagnosis of cytomegalovirus status. The authors later found most CMV-associated TCR beta chains appeared HLA-restricted.

V was clipped by 0 bases and J by 4 bases, with 10 bases between them. Per germline, CDR1 SGHDT and CDR2 YYEEEE. This CDR3 has 14 residues. The PCR ran on 60 Vbeta and 13 Jbeta primers. The protocol was immunoSEQ multiplex PCR, while the TCRdb copy is restricted to in-frame clones and leaves out a portion. Found here are some 93,000 clones, approximately 60% of them singletons; the top ten hold about 6.3%. The V and J genes are TRBV5-6 and TRBJ2-5; no clear D gene. This receptor was taken from a boy between 10 and 17 years old in good health and CMV-seropositive. Sample: PBMCs. The CDR3 DNA is TGTGCCAGCAGCTTGGTTGCTTCGGTAGAGACCCAGTACTTC. It translates to CASSLVASVETQYF.